This note documents a single TCR beta chain sequence. This CDR3 has 15 residues. The germline V gene encodes CDR1 MNHEY and CDR2 SVGAGI. J gave up 6 bases and V 6 bases, and 9 bases lay outside the gene matches. The data are from a study of PD-L1 blockade in urothelial cancer. Across the whole study: Of some 30 patients, some 25 were males with bladder-origin urothelial cancer. Prior chemotherapy in patients spanned 0 to 3 regimens.

Profiling relied on immunoSEQ multiplex PCR, and the TCRdb table lists in-frame clones only, not all of them. The repertoire holds approximately 50,000 clones, with about 88% as singletons. Specified time point: pretreatment peripheral blood. Locally advanced or metastatic urothelial carcinoma was diagnosed in the patients. The sample here was PBMCs, taken around atezolizumab (anti-PD-L1) treatment. The receptor was derived from a man in his 70s with urothelial cancer. The gene calls are TRBV6-5 and TRBJ2-3; 10 nucleotides match TRBD2. The CDR3 region has the DNA TGTGCCAGCAGAGCAAGCGGGGGGGCCCAGGATACGCAGTATTTT. Translation gives CASRASGGAQDTQYF.